These 26 T cell receptor beta chains originate from one sample sequenced in a study of blood T cell repertoires in COVID-19. Measured with immunoSEQ multiplex PCR; TCRdb has only the in-frame clones, and not every one. This sample carries some 370,000 clones, roughly four fifths of them seen once, and the ten largest clones take 5.1%. Sequencing was performed on PBMCs or T cells enriched from blood (not recorded which). These receptors came from a woman aged 45-59 years who had recovered from COVID-19.

This chain uses TRBV6-5 with TRBJ2-3; D is possibly TRBD2 (5 bases). Per the germline V gene, CDR1 is MNHEY and CDR2 is SVGAGI. Trimming removed 7 bases from V and 0 bases from J, with 8 bases in between. The CDR3 contains 13 residues. CDR3 in amino acids: CASTGGSTDTQYF. CDR3 coding DNA: TGTGCCAGCACTGGCGGGAGCACAGATACGCAGTATTTT.

The rearrangement uses TRBV24-1 and TRBJ2-7; TRBD2 might be the D (6 bases). The germline V gene encodes CDR1 KGHDR and CDR2 SFDVKD. V dropped 6 bases and J dropped 4 bases, with 18 bases sitting between them. CDR3 length: 15 residues. CDR3 nucleotide sequence: TGTGCCACCAGTCGCTTCATTCCGGGGAGGTACGAGCAGTACTTC. It encodes CATSRFIPGRYEQYF.

This clone appeared a single time. The chain is built from TRBV12-3 or TRBV12-4 and TRBJ2-7, with D possibly TRBD1 on 5 matching bases. The CDR3 is 12 amino acids. V gave up 6 bases and J gave up 4 bases, with 10 bases separating them. This CDR3 is CASSRTMYEQYF. The DNA of the CDR3 is TGTGCCAGCAGCCGGACAATGTACGAGCAGTACTTC.

V usage is TRBV10-3 and J usage is TRBJ1-5; a weak D match, TRBD1 (5 bases). Trimming removed 4 bases at V and 0 bases at J, with 16 bases between. The length of the CDR3 is 17 residues. Germline V gene sequence: CDR1 ENHRY, CDR2 SYGVKD. CDR3 region: CAISGGEFGSSNQPQHF. In DNA, the CDR3 is TGTGCCATCAGTGGGGGGGAATTCGGGAGTAGCAATCAGCCCCAGCATTTT.

This rearrangement joins TRBV12-3 or TRBV12-4 to TRBJ1-1; D might be TRBD1 (5 bases). The ends were cut back, 6 bases at V and 1 base at J, with 9 bases in the middle. This CDR3 contains 13 residues. CDR3 bases: TGTGCCAGCAGACTGACAGCGAACACTGAAGCTTTCTTT. It encodes CASRLTANTEAFF.

The V call is TRBV3-1 (or the pseudogene TRBV3-2), the J call TRBJ1-5, with D possibly matching TRBD1 (6 bases). The V end lost 0 bases, the J end lost 4 bases, and 16 bases lay between the germline ends. Germline V gene lookup returns CDR1 LGHDT and CDR2 YNNKEL (reference sequence). The CDR3 consists of 17 residues. CDR3 in amino acids: CASSQDVGGSPNQPQHF. CDR3 bases: TGTGCCAGCAGCCAAGATGTTGGGGGCAGCCCTAATCAGCCCCAGCATTTT.

With respect to this clone: A read error may account for a junction end that differs from germline. The CDR3 nucleotides read TGTGCCAGCAGTCAAAAGCCGGGACTGTCCTTCAATGAGCAGTTCTTC. It codes for CASSQKPGLSFNEQFF. The J gene is TRBJ2-1, the V gene TRBV6-2 or TRBV6-3, with D possibly TRBD2 on 6 matching bases. The CDR3 totals 16 residues. Germline assignment: CDR1 MNHEY and CDR2 SVGEGT.

The gene calls are TRBV2 and TRBJ1-2; D is uncertain. Deletions cut 3 bases from V and 8 bases from J, with 16 bases between. From germline, CDR1 is SNHLY and CDR2 FYNNEI. The CDR3 loop spans 14 amino acids. The CDR3 DNA reads as TGTGCCAGCAGTGACTTGATGCGGGGAGGCGGCTACACCTTC. Translating it yields CASSDLMRGGGYTF.

This clone was seen a few times. The chain links TRBV18 to TRBJ1-3; a weak D match, TRBD1 (5 bases). Germline CDR1 reads KGHSH; CDR2 reads LQKENI. This CDR3 is 15 amino acids long. V lost 9 bases, J lost 0 bases, and 15 bases lay in between. This chain's CDR3 is CASSLTDSSGNTIYF. Written as DNA, the CDR3 is TGTGCCAGTTCGCTGACAGACAGCTCTGGAAACACCATATATTTT. Variable domain in full (rest from reference TRBV18 and TRBJ1-3): NAGVMQNPRHLVRRRGQEARLRCSPMKGHSHVYWYRQLPEEGLKFMVYLQKENIIDESGMPKERFSAEFPKEGPSILRIQQVVRGDSAAYFCASSLTDSSGNTIYFGEGSWLTVV.

There are a few counts of this clone. The V call is TRBV28, the J call TRBJ1-1, with a tentative D call TRBD1 (6 bases). The germline CDR1 and CDR2 sequences are MDHEN and SYDVKM. The CDR3 is 14 amino acids. V dropped 5 bases and J dropped 0 bases, with 10 bases sitting between them. Here the CDR3 reads CASSPDSLNTEAFF. The CDR3 DNA reads as TGTGCCAGCAGTCCGGACAGCCTGAACACTGAAGCTTTCTTT.

The chain uses TRBV5-7 and TRBJ1-2, with unresolved D. TRBV5-7 carries the ORF label, with uncertain function. V shed 5 bases and J shed 8 bases, with 16 bases lying between them. This CDR3 contains 13 residues. CDR3 sequence (DNA): TGTGCCAGCAGTGAATGCGCGGAGGACGGCTACACCTTC. Its translation is CASSECAEDGYTF.

The gene calls are TRBV6-5 and TRBJ1-5, with D unclear. Germline V lookup: CDR1 MNHEY, CDR2 SVGAGI. This CDR3 contains 15 residues. The V gene lost 5 bases and the J gene lost 0 bases, with 11 bases spanning the gap. The DNA of the CDR3 is TGTGCCAGCAGTACGGGTACTCCTAGCAATCAGCCCCAGCATTTT. It is translated as CASSTGTPSNQPQHF.

This clone was seen once. V and J are TRBV27 and TRBJ1-2; 8 bases are shared with TRBD1. The CDR3 consists of 15 residues. After removal of 3 bases from V and 6 bases from J, the junction contained 9 bases not matched to a gene. Germline lookup yields CDR1 MNHEY and CDR2 SMNVEV (reference sequence). In nucleotides, the CDR3 is TGTGCCAGCAGTTTCCATGGACAGGGATCTAATGGCTACACCTTC. Translation gives CASSFHGQGSNGYTF.

This chain uses TRBV7-2 with TRBJ1-6; weak D call: TRBD1 (6 bases). Germline V gene lookup returns CDR1 SGHTA and CDR2 FQGNSA. The CDR3 contains 16 residues. The V end was cut by 1 base, the J end by 10 bases, with 17 bases between. The CDR3 region is CASSLVSPRGDSPLHF. The CDR3 region has the DNA TGTGCCAGCAGCTTAGTAAGTCCCAGGGGTGACTCACCCCTCCACTTT.

The gene calls are TRBV5-6 and TRBJ2-5, with 10 bases fitting TRBD1. The germline gives CDR1 SGHDT, CDR2 YYEEEE. The CDR3 is made up of 16 amino acids. The V and J ends lost 5 bases and 3 bases, in that order; junction bases with no gene match: 10. The CDR3 DNA follows: TGTGCCAGCAGGCCGATTGACAGGGGGCCAAAAGAGACCCAGTACTTC. Encoded protein: CASRPIDRGPKETQYF.

The chain links TRBV21-1 to TRBJ1-2. TRBV21-1 is given as a pseudogene. The CDR3 consists of 17 residues. CDR3 region: CASSRGKAGATNYGYTF. The CDR3 coding sequence is TGTGCCAGCAGCCGCGGGAAAGCGGGGGCGACAAACTATGGCTACACCTTC.

The CDR3 reads CASSSDRGPHEQYF. The CDR3 bases are TGTGCCAGCAGCTCGGACAGGGGACCCCACGAGCAGTACTTC. The V call is TRBV5-4, the J call TRBJ2-7; 9 bases are shared with TRBD1. CDR1 and CDR2 from the germline V gene are SGHNT and YYREEE (reference sequence). CDR3 length: 14 amino acids. Trimming took 3 bases from V and 5 from J; bases not matched to a gene: 6.

The chain links TRBV6-2 or TRBV6-3 to TRBJ1-2, with 9 bases that match TRBD1. The CDR3 loop spans 13 amino acids. The germline V gene encodes CDR1 MNHEY and CDR2 SVGEGT. Trimming cost V 5 bases and J 8 bases; bases outside gene matches: 6. The chain's CDR3 is CASSPGQGGGYTF. CDR3 DNA sequence: TGTGCCAGCAGTCCGGGACAGGGAGGAGGCTACACCTTC.

The chain recombines TRBV4-3 with TRBJ2-1; 8 bases agree with TRBD1. The CDR3 has 14 residues. The V and J ends lost 4 bases and 6 bases, in that order; junction bases with no gene match: 5. Germline lookup yields CDR1 LGHNA and CDR2 YSLEER. CDR3 DNA: TGCGCCAGCAGCCTACAAACAGGGGGCAATGAGCAGTTCTTC. This sequence encodes CASSLQTGGNEQFF.

This CDR3 is CASSSLGHNSGNTIYF. CDR3 DNA: TGTGCCAGCAGCTCATTGGGACACAACTCTGGAAACACCATATATTTT. The rearrangement uses TRBV7-2 and TRBJ1-3; D perhaps matches TRBD1 (6 bases). The CDR3 runs 16 residues. V was trimmed by 4 bases and J by 0 bases, leaving 13 bases between them. The germline CDR1 and CDR2 sequences are SGHTA and FQGNSA. Drawing the rest from reference TRBV7-2 and TRBJ1-3, the complete variable domain is GAGVSQSPSNKVTEKGKDVELRCDPISGHTALYWYRQSLGQGLEFLIYFQGNSAPDKSGLPSDRFSAERTGGSVSTLTIQRTQQEDSAVYLCASSSLGHNSGNTIYFGEGSWLTVV.

This rearrangement joins TRBV5-5 to TRBJ1-4; TRBD1 agrees at 8 bases. V was clipped by 0 bases and J by 7 bases; unmatched bases: 5. This CDR3 region has 15 residues. Germline CDR1 is SGHKS and CDR2 is YYEKEE (reference sequence). CDR3 sequence reads: CASSLEGTGGEKLFF. DNA for the CDR3: TGTGCCAGCAGCTTGGAAGGGACAGGTGGTGAAAAACTGTTTTTT.

The J gene is TRBJ1-3, the V gene TRBV7-8; the D gene is possibly TRBD1 (5 bases). CDR1 and CDR2 from the germline V gene are SGHVS and FQNEAQ. The CDR3 extends over 13 amino acids. Trimming cost V 5 bases and J 2 bases, with 7 bases left between them. CDR3 DNA sequence: TGTGCCAGCAGCAAGGACACTGGAAACACCATATATTTT. Protein product: CASSKDTGNTIYF. Full variable domain (remainder filled in from reference TRBV7-8 and TRBJ1-3): GAGVSQSPRYKVAKRGQDVALRCDPISGHVSLFWYQQALGQGPEFLTYFQNEAQLDKSGLPSDRFFAERPEGSVSTLKIQRTQQEDSAVYLCASSKDTGNTIYFGEGSWLTVV.

The chain carries TRBV9 and TRBJ1-3; D ambiguous. CDR1 is SGDLS, CDR2 YYNGEE, per germline. The CDR3 extends over 15 amino acids. V was trimmed by 0 bases and J by 0 bases, leaving 7 bases between them. CDR3 region: CASSVGSGSGNTIYF. The CDR3 region has the DNA TGTGCCAGCAGCGTAGGGTCGGGCTCTGGAAACACCATATATTTT.

This sequence joins TRBV7-2 and TRBJ2-3, with a tentative D call TRBD2 (6 bases). Trimming took 4 bases from V and 3 from J, leaving 14 bases between them. The V gene's germline CDR1 is SGHTA and CDR2 FQGNSA. The CDR3 is 15 amino acids. The CDR3 DNA reads TGTGCCAGCAGCTCCCAAATAGCGGCAACAGATACGCAGTATTTT. Translation: CASSSQIAATDTQYF. The entire variable domain, with the rest obtained from reference TRBV7-2 and TRBJ2-3, is as follows: GAGVSQSPSNKVTEKGKDVELRCDPISGHTALYWYRQSLGQGLEFLIYFQGNSAPDKSGLPSDRFSAERTGGSVSTLTIQRTQQEDSAVYLCASSSQIAATDTQYFGPGTRLTVL.

The chain recombines TRBV3-1 (or the pseudogene TRBV3-2) with TRBJ2-1, with 7 bases aligning to TRBD1. The CDR3 is 13 amino acids. J gave up 8 bases and V 4 bases, and 5 bases lay outside the gene matches. Germline assignment: CDR1 LGHDT and CDR2 YNNKEL (reference sequence). CDR3 in amino acids: CASSLGTVHEQFF. The CDR3 nucleotides are TGTGCCAGCAGCCTTGGGACAGTCCATGAGCAGTTCTTC.

This chain connects TRBV11-3 to TRBJ2-7; 7 bases fit TRBD2. With 3 bases clipped from V and 6 bases from J, the junction kept 8 bases outside the gene matches. This CDR3 comprises 14 residues. Germline CDR1 and CDR2: SGHNT and YENEEA. CDR3: CASSFGLGAPEQYF. In DNA, the CDR3 is TGTGCCAGCAGCTTTGGACTAGGGGCTCCCGAGCAGTACTTC.